The clone carrying this T cell receptor (beta chain) occurred a few times. TCRdb passed the 5' RACE reads through MiXCR, listing each CDR3 protein once. The sample includes 250,000 or so distinct CDR3 sequences, 5.5% to 8% of them seen just once. This record belongs to a study of identical twins. The length of the CDR3 is 16 residues. The V gene lost 7 bases and the J gene lost 0 bases, with 15 bases spanning the gap. The V gene's germline CDR1 is KGHSY and CDR2 FQNENV. These data are also associated with another study on yellow fever vaccine responses in identical twins.

What was sequenced was memory (CD45RO+) T cells sorted from blood. The TCR originated in a woman younger than 30 in good health. V usage is TRBV16 and J usage is TRBJ1-4; D is possibly TRBD1 (5 bases). CDR3 loop: CASTRRGFATNEKLFF. CDR3 nucleotides: TGTGCCAGCACCCGACGGGGGTTTGCAACTAATGAAAAACTGTTTTTT.